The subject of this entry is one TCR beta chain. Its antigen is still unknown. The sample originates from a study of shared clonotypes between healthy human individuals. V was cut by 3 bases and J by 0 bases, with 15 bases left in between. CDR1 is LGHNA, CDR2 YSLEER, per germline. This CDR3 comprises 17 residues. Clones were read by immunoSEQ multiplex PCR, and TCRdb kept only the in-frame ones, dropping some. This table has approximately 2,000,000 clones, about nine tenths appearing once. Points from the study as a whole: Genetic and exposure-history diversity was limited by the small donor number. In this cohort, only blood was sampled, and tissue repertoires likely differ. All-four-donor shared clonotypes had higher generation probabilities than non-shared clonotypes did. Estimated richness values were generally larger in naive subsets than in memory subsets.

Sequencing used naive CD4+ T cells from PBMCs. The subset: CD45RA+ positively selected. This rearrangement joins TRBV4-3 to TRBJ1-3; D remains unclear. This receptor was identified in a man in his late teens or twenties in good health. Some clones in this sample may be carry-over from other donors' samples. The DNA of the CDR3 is TGCGCCAGCAGCCATCGCTCCTTCCGGGACTCTGGAAACACCATATATTTT. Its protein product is CASSHRSFRDSGNTIYF.